These 9 T cell receptor beta chains were sequenced from one sample in a study of blood T cell repertoires in COVID-19. Sequenced by immunoSEQ multiplex PCR; TCRdb stores in-frame clones only, minus some. The repertoire holds some 260,000 clones, with around nine tenths as singletons. What was sequenced was peripheral blood. The receptors stem from a man aged 18 to 30 with active or convalescent COVID-19.

The V and J genes are TRBV7-9 and TRBJ1-5; tentatively, D is TRBD1 (5 bases). Germline V gene sequence: CDR1 SEHNR, CDR2 FQNEAQ (reference sequence). The CDR3 runs 16 residues. V gave up 5 bases and J gave up 3 bases, with 17 bases separating them. The CDR3 protein is CASSPFQGSFNQPQHF. CDR3 bases: TGTGCCAGCAGCCCCTTTCAGGGATCGTTCAATCAGCCCCAGCATTTT.

The V gene is TRBV7-2, the J gene TRBJ1-6, with 7 bases identical to TRBD1. The CDR3 is 18 residues long. The ends lost 2 bases at V and 4 bases at J; junction bases unmatched: 11. The germline V gene has CDR1 SGHTA and CDR2 FQGNSA. CDR3 in amino acids: CASSLKGTWTGYNSPLHF. CDR3 DNA: TGTGCCAGCAGCTTAAAGGGGACCTGGACAGGTTATAATTCACCCCTCCACTTT.

The chain is built from TRBV9 and TRBJ2-7; TRBD1 agrees at 8 bases. The CDR3 totals 17 residues. Germline loops: CDR1 SGDLS, CDR2 YYNGEE. Trimming at V came to 3 bases and at J to 0 bases, leaving 11 bases not matched to a gene. The CDR3 sequence is CASSERTGTTSSYEQYF. The DNA for the CDR3 is TGTGCCAGCAGCGAAAGGACAGGGACAACAAGCTCCTACGAGCAGTACTTC.

The rearrangement uses TRBV18 and TRBJ2-3; tentative D call: TRBD1 (6 bases). This CDR3 comprises 17 residues. The germline CDR1 and CDR2 sequences are KGHSH and LQKENI. V lost 3 bases and J 0 bases, leaving 16 bases between the germline ends. This CDR3 is CASSPPIGQLSTDTQYF. CDR3 coding DNA: TGTGCCAGCTCACCCCCAATCGGACAGCTTAGCACAGATACGCAGTATTTT. Based on the CDR3 plus reference TRBV18 and TRBJ2-3, the full variable domain is NAGVMQNPRHLVRRRGQEARLRCSPMKGHSHVYWYRQLPEEGLKFMVYLQKENIIDESGMPKERFSAEFPKEGPSILRIQQVVRGDSAAYFCASSPPIGQLSTDTQYFGPGTRLTVL.

Here the CDR3 reads CSAPREEAFF. DNA for the CDR3: TGCAGTGCCCCGCGGGAAGAAGCTTTCTTT. This sequence joins TRBV20-1 and TRBJ1-1, with D unclear. Per germline, CDR1 DFQATT and CDR2 SNEGSKA (reference sequence). The CDR3 is 10 amino acids. V was trimmed by 6 bases and J by 8 bases, leaving 10 bases between them.

The rearrangement links TRBV4-3 to TRBJ1-3, with D perhaps matching TRBD1 (6 bases). Germline CDR1 is LGHNA and CDR2 is YSLEER. The CDR3 is made up of 16 amino acids. Deletions cut 3 bases from V and 1 base from J, with 13 bases between. DNA of the CDR3: TGCGCCAGCAGCCACGAGCGTACAGGGTCTGGAAACACCATATATTTT. Protein sequence: CASSHERTGSGNTIYF.

The rearrangement links TRBV11-2 to TRBJ2-7; a weak D match, TRBD2 (5 bases). Germline V gives CDR1 SGHAT, CDR2 FQNNGV. Trimming pared 5 bases from V and 0 bases from J, leaving 11 bases between. This CDR3 is 14 amino acids long. The CDR3: CASSITAGSYEQYF. The CDR3 DNA reads TGTGCCAGCAGCATAACGGCGGGCTCCTACGAGCAGTACTTC.

The chain combines TRBV6-5 with TRBJ2-3; TRBD1 matches 7 bases. Per the germline V gene, CDR1 is MNHEY and CDR2 is SVGAGI. With V trimmed by 5 bases and J by 2 bases, 7 bases remained unmatched. The CDR3 runs to 15 residues. CDR3 coding DNA: TGTGCCAGCAGTAAATGGGACAGAGACACAGATACGCAGTATTTT. It yields the protein CASSKWDRDTDTQYF.

The chain's CDR3 is CASRGQTNEQFF. The CDR3 DNA is TGTGCCAGCAGAGGACAGACCAATGAGCAGTTCTTC. J is TRBJ2-1 and V is TRBV6-5, with D perhaps TRBD1 (6 bases). The CDR3 extends over 12 amino acids. Per germline, CDR1 MNHEY and CDR2 SVGAGI. V lost 6 bases, J lost 6 bases, and 9 bases lay in between.